This is a list of T cell receptor beta chains from one sample in a study of cytomegalovirus exposure and HLA in healthy donors. Libraries were prepared by immunoSEQ multiplex PCR; TCRdb keeps only in-frame clonotypes and omits some of them. The repertoire has over 95,000 clones, about 80% of them found once; the top ten carry 2% to 3%. Sequenced input: PBMCs. These receptors were taken from a female donor in good health and CMV-seronegative. The CDR3 runs from the conserved cysteine through the conserved F or W. A D gene is named only where the DNA matches it firmly. Only some rows state a clone size, as once, few, many or a class for expanded clones.

DNA: TGTGCCAGTAGTATATCTGGGACAGGGGCTGGTGGCTACACCTTC
CDR3: CASSISGTGAGGYTF
V: TRBV19
J: TRBJ1-2
length: 15
size: .
D: TRBD1

DNA: TGCAGCGTTGTGGGGGGGAGCACAGATACGCAGTATTTT
CDR3: CSVVGGSTDTQYF
V: TRBV29-1
J: TRBJ2-3
length: 13
size: .
D: TRBD2

DNA: TGCAGCGTTGGACAGGCGGATACGCAGTATTTT
CDR3: CSVGQADTQYF
V: TRBV29-1
J: TRBJ2-3
length: 11
size: .
D: .

DNA: TGTGCCAGCAGCCTAAGGGGACAGGGTCTTGGAGAGACCCAGTACTTC
CDR3: CASSLRGQGLGETQYF
V: TRBV13
J: TRBJ2-5
length: 16
size: .
D: TRBD1

DNA: TGTGCCTGGGCCCGGGTGGGGGCCTCGCCCTACGAGCAGTACTTC
CDR3: CAWARVGASPYEQYF
V: TRBV30
J: TRBJ2-7
length: 15
size: once
D: .

DNA: TGCGCCAGCAGCCAAGTCGCTAGCGGGTTATCCATCTACAATGAGCAGTTCTTC
CDR3: CASSQVASGLSIYNEQFF
V: TRBV4-1
J: TRBJ2-1
length: 18
size: once
D: TRBD2

DNA: TGCGCCAGCAGCCGGAACTGGGGACTGCGTGATGAAAAACTGTTTTTT
CDR3: CASSRNWGLRDEKLFF
V: TRBV4-1
J: TRBJ1-4
length: 16
size: .
D: .

DNA: TGTGCCAGTAAACTTGGGACTAGCGAGTACAATGAGCAGTTCTTC
CDR3: CASKLGTSEYNEQFF
V: TRBV19
J: TRBJ2-1
length: 15
size: once
D: TRBD2

DNA: TGTGCCAGCAGCTTGGGCGGACTAGCGGGGGACTACTCCTACGAGCAGTACTTC
CDR3: CASSLGGLAGDYSYEQYF
V: TRBV7-9
J: TRBJ2-7
length: 18
size: .
D: TRBD2

DNA: TGTGCTCAAGACTCCGGGCGGGCGGTTGGTCTGAAGCTTTTCTTT
CDR3: CAQDSGRAVGLKLFF
V: TRBV30
J: TRBJ1-1
length: 15
size: once
D: .

DNA: TGTGCCAGCTCACCAGACCAAACAGGGGGCGGCCTCTATGGCTACACCTTC
CDR3: CASSPDQTGGGLYGYTF
V: TRBV18
J: TRBJ1-2
length: 17
size: .
D: TRBD1

DNA: TGTGCCTGGGCGCACAGCATAACCGGGGAGCTGTTTTTT
CDR3: CAWAHSITGELFF
V: TRBV30
J: TRBJ2-2
length: 13
size: .
D: .

DNA: TGTGCCAGCAGTGTACGGACAGGGGATGAAAAACTGTTTTTT
CDR3: CASSVRTGDEKLFF
V: TRBV27
J: TRBJ1-4
length: 14
size: .
D: TRBD1

DNA: TGTGCCATCAATACCAACAGGGGGCTGGCTGAAGCTTTCTTT
CDR3: CAINTNRGLAEAFF
V: TRBV10-3
J: TRBJ1-1
length: 14
size: .
D: TRBD1

DNA: TGTGCCAGCACCTATGGGGGGGGCGGCTACAATGAGCAGTTCTTC
CDR3: CASTYGGGGYNEQFF
V: TRBV6-5
J: TRBJ2-1
length: 15
size: once
D: .

DNA: TGTGCCAGCAGTCGGGGGGGAGAAAATGAGCAGTTCTTC
CDR3: CASSRGGENEQFF
V: TRBV7-6
J: TRBJ2-1
length: 13
size: .
D: TRBD2

DNA: TGTGCCAGCAGGGACAGGGAGGATGAAAAACTGTTTTTT
CDR3: CASRDREDEKLFF
V: TRBV27
J: TRBJ1-4
length: 13
size: many
D: TRBD1

DNA: TGTGCCAGCAGTTACTGGGTAGCAGCCGTCACCGGGGAGCTGTTTTTT
CDR3: CASSYWVAAVTGELFF
V: TRBV6-5
J: TRBJ2-2
length: 16
size: .
D: .

DNA: TGTGCCAGCTCACCATGGTCGGGACAGACGAACACCATATATTTT
CDR3: CASSPWSGQTNTIYF
V: TRBV18
J: TRBJ1-3
length: 15
size: .
D: TRBD1

DNA: TGTGCCAGTAGTATGGGACAGGGCGATACGCAGTATTTT
CDR3: CASSMGQGDTQYF
V: TRBV19
J: TRBJ2-3
length: 13
size: .
D: TRBD1

DNA: TGTGCCAGCAGCCCGGCCAGGGGTGGGGAGCTGTTTTTT
CDR3: CASSPARGGELFF
V: TRBV6-5
J: TRBJ2-2
length: 13
size: .
D: .

DNA: TGTGCCAGCAGCCCCCCATCGGGGCAGGGGGTTGAAAAACTGTTTTTT
CDR3: CASSPPSGQGVEKLFF
V: TRBV7-9
J: TRBJ1-4
length: 16
size: .
D: TRBD1

DNA: TGTGCCAGCAGCCCGTCGGGGGGAATCGGAAATGAGCAGTTCTTC
CDR3: CASSPSGGIGNEQFF
V: TRBV9
J: TRBJ2-1
length: 15
size: .
D: TRBD2

DNA: TGTGCCAGCAGCTTGACAGAGAATGAGCAGTTCTTC
CDR3: CASSLTENEQFF
V: TRBV5-4
J: TRBJ2-1
length: 12
size: once
D: .

DNA: TGTGCCAGCAGCTTAGAAGGTCTAGGGGGCGATGGCTACACCTTC
CDR3: CASSLEGLGGDGYTF
V: TRBV7-9
J: TRBJ1-2
length: 15
size: few
D: TRBD1

DNA: TGTGCCATCAGTGAGTTGGTAGGGGGCAACACCGGGGAGCTGTTTTTT
CDR3: CAISELVGGNTGELFF
V: TRBV10-3
J: TRBJ2-2
length: 16
size: .
D: TRBD1

DNA: TGTGCCAGCAGCCCCCGGGGACAGCGCTATGGCTACACCTTC
CDR3: CASSPRGQRYGYTF
V: TRBV7-8
J: TRBJ1-2
length: 14
size: once
D: TRBD1

DNA: TGTGCCAGCAGTTTGACAGGCCTGACTGGAAACACCATATATTTT
CDR3: CASSLTGLTGNTIYF
V: TRBV6-5
J: TRBJ1-3
length: 15
size: .
D: .

DNA: TGTGCCAGCAGCCCAATCCTTTCGTCGAGCGCTGAAGCTTTCTTT
CDR3: CASSPILSSSAEAFF
V: TRBV11-2
J: TRBJ1-1
length: 15
size: once
D: .

DNA: TGTGCCAGCCGCCCCGAGGGAGGGGTGAGTGAGCAGTTCTTC
CDR3: CASRPEGGVSEQFF
V: TRBV9
J: TRBJ2-1
length: 14
size: .
D: TRBD2

DNA: TGTGCCAGCAGCGTGATAGCGGGGGAGACAGATACGCAGTATTTT
CDR3: CASSVIAGETDTQYF
V: TRBV9
J: TRBJ2-3
length: 15
size: .
D: TRBD2

DNA: TGCGCCAGCAGCTCCAGCTCGGGACAGTCATACGAGCAGTACTTC
CDR3: CASSSSSGQSYEQYF
V: TRBV4-1
J: TRBJ2-7
length: 15
size: .
D: TRBD1

DNA: TGTGCCAGCAGTGCCGCGGGACTAGGTGGCACAGATACGCAGTATTTT
CDR3: CASSAAGLGGTDTQYF
V: TRBV2
J: TRBJ2-3
length: 16
size: .
D: TRBD2

DNA: TGTGCCAGCAGCCCGGGGACAGGGGGGCTAAATGAGCAGTTCTTC
CDR3: CASSPGTGGLNEQFF
V: TRBV7-2
J: TRBJ2-1
length: 15
size: once
D: TRBD1

DNA: TGTGCCAGCAAATCCCAAGGGGCTCACTACAATGAGCAGTTCTTC
CDR3: CASKSQGAHYNEQFF
V: TRBV6-1
J: TRBJ2-1
length: 15
size: .
D: .

DNA: TGTGCCAGCAGTTTAATTGGTCCCGGGACAGGGGACGTTAGCAATCAGCCCCAGCATTTT
CDR3: CASSLIGPGTGDVSNQPQHF
V: TRBV27
J: TRBJ1-5
length: 20
size: .
D: TRBD1

DNA: TGTGCCAACCTAGACAGGGGCCCAAGCGAAGAGACCCAGTACTTC
CDR3: CANLDRGPSEETQYF
V: TRBV6-8
J: TRBJ2-5
length: 15
size: few
D: TRBD1

DNA: TGTGCCAGCAGCGGGGGCGGTCCGAGCTCCTACGAGCAGTACTTC
CDR3: CASSGGGPSSYEQYF
V: TRBV7-2
J: TRBJ2-7
length: 15
size: .
D: .

DNA: TGTGCCAGCAGCTTAGGCGGGGCGAACACCGGGGAGCTGTTTTTT
CDR3: CASSLGGANTGELFF
V: TRBV13
J: TRBJ2-2
length: 15
size: .
D: .

DNA: TGCGCCAGCAGCCAAGATTTTGTCTCTATTACGGGTAATACGCAGTATTTT
CDR3: CASSQDFVSITGNTQYF
V: TRBV4-3
J: TRBJ2-3
length: 17
size: .
D: .

DNA: TGTGCCTGGAGTCCAGGGACAAACACTGAAGCTTTCTTT
CDR3: CAWSPGTNTEAFF
V: TRBV30
J: TRBJ1-1
length: 13
size: .
D: .

DNA: TGTGCCAGCAGCTTGTACTGGAACACCGGGGAGCTGTTTTTT
CDR3: CASSLYWNTGELFF
V: TRBV7-2
J: TRBJ2-2
length: 14
size: .
D: .

DNA: TGCGCCAGCAGCTTGGTCCCGGAAGAGACCCAGTACTTC
CDR3: CASSLVPEETQYF
V: TRBV5-1
J: TRBJ2-5
length: 13
size: .
D: .